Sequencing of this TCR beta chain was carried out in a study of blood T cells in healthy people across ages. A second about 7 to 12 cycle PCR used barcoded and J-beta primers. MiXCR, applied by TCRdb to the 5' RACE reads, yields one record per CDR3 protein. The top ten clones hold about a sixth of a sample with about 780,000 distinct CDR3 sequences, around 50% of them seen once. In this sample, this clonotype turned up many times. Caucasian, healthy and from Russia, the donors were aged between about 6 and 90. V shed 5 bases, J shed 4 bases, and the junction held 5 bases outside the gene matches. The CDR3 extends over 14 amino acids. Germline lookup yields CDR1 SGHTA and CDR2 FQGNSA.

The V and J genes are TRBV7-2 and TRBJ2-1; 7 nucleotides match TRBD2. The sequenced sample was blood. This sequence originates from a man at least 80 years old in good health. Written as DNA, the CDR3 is TGTGCCAGCAGCCTCCGGGACTATTACAATGAGCAGTTCTTC. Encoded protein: CASSLRDYYNEQFF. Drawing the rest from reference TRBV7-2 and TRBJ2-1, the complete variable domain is GAGVSQSPSNKVTEKGKDVELRCDPISGHTALYWYRQSLGQGLEFLIYFQGNSAPDKSGLPSDRFSAERTGGSVSTLTIQRTQQEDSAVYLCASSLRDYYNEQFFGPGTRLTVL.